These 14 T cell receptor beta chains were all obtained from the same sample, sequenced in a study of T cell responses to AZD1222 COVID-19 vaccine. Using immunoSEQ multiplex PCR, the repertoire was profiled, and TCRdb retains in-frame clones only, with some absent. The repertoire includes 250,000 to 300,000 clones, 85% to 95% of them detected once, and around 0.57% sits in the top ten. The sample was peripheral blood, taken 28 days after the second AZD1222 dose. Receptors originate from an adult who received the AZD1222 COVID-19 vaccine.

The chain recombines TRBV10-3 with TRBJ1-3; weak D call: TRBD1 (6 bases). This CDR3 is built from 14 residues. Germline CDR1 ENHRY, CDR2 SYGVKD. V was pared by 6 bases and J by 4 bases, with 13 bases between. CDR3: CAIRAAGAGNTIYF. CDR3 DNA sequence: TGTGCCATCAGGGCCGCGGGGGCGGGAAACACCATATATTTT.

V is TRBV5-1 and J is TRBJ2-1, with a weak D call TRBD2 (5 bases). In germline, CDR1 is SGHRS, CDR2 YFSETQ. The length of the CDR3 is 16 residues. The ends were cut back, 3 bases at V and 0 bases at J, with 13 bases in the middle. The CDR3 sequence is CASSSEGLLSYNEQFF. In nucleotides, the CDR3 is TGCGCCAGCAGCTCAGAGGGCCTTCTCTCCTACAATGAGCAGTTCTTC.

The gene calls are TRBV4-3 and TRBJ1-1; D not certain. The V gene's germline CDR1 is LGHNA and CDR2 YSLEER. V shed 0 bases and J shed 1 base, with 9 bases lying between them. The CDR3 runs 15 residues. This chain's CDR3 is CASSQDSTANTEAFF. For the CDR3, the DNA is TGCGCCAGCAGCCAAGATTCCACGGCGAACACTGAAGCTTTCTTT.

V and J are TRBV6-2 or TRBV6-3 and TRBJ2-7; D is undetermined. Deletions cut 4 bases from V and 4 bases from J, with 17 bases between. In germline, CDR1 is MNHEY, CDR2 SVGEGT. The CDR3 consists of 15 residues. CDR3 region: CASSSHGDQPYEQYF. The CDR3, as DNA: TGTGCCAGCAGTTCCCACGGCGACCAACCATACGAGCAGTACTTC.

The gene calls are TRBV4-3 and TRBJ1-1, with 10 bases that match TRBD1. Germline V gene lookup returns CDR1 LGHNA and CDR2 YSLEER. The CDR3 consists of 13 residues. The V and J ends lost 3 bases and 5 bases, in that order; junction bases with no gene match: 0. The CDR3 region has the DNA TGCGCCAGCAGCCAGGACAGGGGGACTGAAGCTTTCTTT. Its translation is CASSQDRGTEAFF.

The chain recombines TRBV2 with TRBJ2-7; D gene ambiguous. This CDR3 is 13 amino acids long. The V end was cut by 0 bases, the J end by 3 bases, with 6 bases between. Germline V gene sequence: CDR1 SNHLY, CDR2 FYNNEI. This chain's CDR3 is CASSEAGYYEQYF. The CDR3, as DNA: TGTGCCAGCAGTGAAGCGGGCTACTACGAGCAGTACTTC.

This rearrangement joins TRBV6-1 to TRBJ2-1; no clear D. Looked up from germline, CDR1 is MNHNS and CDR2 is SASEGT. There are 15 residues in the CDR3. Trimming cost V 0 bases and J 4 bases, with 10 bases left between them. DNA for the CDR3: TGTGCCAGCAGTGAAGCTCTCGGACGGTACAATGAGCAGTTCTTC. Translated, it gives CASSEALGRYNEQFF.

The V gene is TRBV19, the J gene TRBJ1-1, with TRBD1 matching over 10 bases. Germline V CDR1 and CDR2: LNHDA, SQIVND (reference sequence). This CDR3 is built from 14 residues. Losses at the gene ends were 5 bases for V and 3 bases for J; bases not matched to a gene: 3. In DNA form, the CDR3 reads TGTGCCAGTAGTCCGACAGGGGGCTACACTGAAGCTTTCTTT. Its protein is CASSPTGGYTEAFF.

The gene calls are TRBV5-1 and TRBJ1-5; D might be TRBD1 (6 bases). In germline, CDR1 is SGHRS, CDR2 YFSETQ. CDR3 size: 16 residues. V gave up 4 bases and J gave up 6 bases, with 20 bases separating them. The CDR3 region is CASSPGGQIFIQPQHF. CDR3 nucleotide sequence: TGCGCCAGCAGCCCCGGGGGGCAGATTTTCATTCAGCCCCAGCATTTT.

In nucleotides, the CDR3 is TGTGCCAGCAGTCCCGGGACGTTCCTAGGCTACACCTTC. It codes for CASSPGTFLGYTF. The rearrangement joins TRBV6-5 to TRBJ1-2; the D gene is possibly TRBD1 (5 bases). The CDR3 has 13 residues. V lost 5 bases to trimming and J lost 8 bases, with 15 bases between them. Germline loops: CDR1 MNHEY, CDR2 SVGAGI.

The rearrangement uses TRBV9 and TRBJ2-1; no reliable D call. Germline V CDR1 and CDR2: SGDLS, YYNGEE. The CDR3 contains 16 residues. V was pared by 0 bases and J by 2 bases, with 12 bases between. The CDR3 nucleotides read TGTGCCAGCAGCGTAGATGCTGGTGGCCCCTACAATGAGCAGTTCTTC. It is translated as CASSVDAGGPYNEQFF.

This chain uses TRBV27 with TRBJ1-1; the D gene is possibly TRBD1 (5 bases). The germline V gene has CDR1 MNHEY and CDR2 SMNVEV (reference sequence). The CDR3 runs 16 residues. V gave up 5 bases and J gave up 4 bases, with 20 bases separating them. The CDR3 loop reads CASSARGIIGGTEAFF. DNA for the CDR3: TGTGCCAGCAGTGCCCGGGGCATAATTGGGGGCACTGAAGCTTTCTTT.

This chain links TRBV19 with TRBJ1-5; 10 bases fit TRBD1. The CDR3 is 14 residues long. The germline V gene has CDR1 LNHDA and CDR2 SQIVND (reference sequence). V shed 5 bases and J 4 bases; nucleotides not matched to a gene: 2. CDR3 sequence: CASSWTGGNQPQHF. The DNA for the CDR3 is TGTGCCAGTAGTTGGACAGGGGGTAATCAGCCCCAGCATTTT. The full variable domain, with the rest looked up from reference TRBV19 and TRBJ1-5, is DGGITQSPKYLFRKEGQNVTLSCEQNLNHDAMYWYRQDPGQGLRLIYYSQIVNDFQKGDIAEGYSVSREKKESFPLTVTSAQKNPTAFYLCASSWTGGNQPQHFGDGTRLSIL.

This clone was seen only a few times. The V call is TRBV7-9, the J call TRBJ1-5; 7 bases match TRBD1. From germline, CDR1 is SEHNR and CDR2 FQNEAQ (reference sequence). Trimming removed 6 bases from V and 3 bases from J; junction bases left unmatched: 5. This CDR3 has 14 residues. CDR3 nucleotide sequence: TGTGCCAGCAGTTCCACAGGGGCCAATCAGCCCCAGCATTTT. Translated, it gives CASSSTGANQPQHF.